This T cell receptor (beta chain) was observed in a study of Graves' ophthalmopathy and Graves' hyperthyroidism. Study information: Hyperthyroidism was considered stable when no ophthalmopathy appeared within 18 months of follow-up.

Scientists amplified the TCR beta CDR3 regions from RNA transcripts. Following a first-round RT-PCR that used HTBI primers, a second-round multiplex PCR was carried out. TCRdb processed the multiplex PCR reads anew with MiXCR; each CDR3 protein has one entry. Of 1 million to 1.3 million distinct CDR3 sequences in the sample, 35% to 40% were seen once. Remarks on this clonotype: A read error may account for a junction end that differs from germline.

From germline, CDR1 is WSHSY and CDR2 SAAADI. This CDR3 spans 15 amino acids. Sequencing was done on a sample of peripheral blood or thyroid tissue (not recorded which). This chain connects TRBV10-2 to TRBJ2-7, with 8 bases identical to TRBD2. This TCR derives from an adult man with Graves' hyperthyroidism. The CDR3 loop reads CASRVLAESSYEQYF. As DNA, the CDR3 is TGTGCCAGCAGGGTACTAGCGGAAAGCTCCTACGAGCAGTACTTC.